This TCR beta chain was obtained from a study of T cells after somatic rescue of genetic block. Produced via immunoSEQ multiplex PCR; TCRdb's table is partial and in-frame only. The table lists around 64,000 clones, around 92% of them singletons. V lost 3 bases and J lost 0; bases outside the gene matches: 5. Per germline, CDR1 SGHAT and CDR2 FQNNGV. The CDR3 has 16 residues. What was sequenced was peripheral blood mononuclear cells (PBMCs). This clonotype originated in a man between 35 and 55 years old. The rearrangement joins TRBV11-2 to TRBJ2-3, with TRBD1 matching over 8 bases. The CDR3 DNA reads as TGTGCCAGCAGCTTCAGGGGGCGGGCTAGCACAGATACGCAGTATTTT. Protein sequence: CASSFRGRASTDTQYF.